This TCR beta chain is from a study of blood T cell repertoires in COVID-19. Overall study: Acute and convalescent COVID-19 specimens originated in the United States, Italy and Spain.

Methods used by the authors: Estimation of nucleated cell counts was performed using reference gene primer amplification. Sequencing was performed with immunoSEQ multiplex PCR; in TCRdb, only in-frame clones are kept and a portion is missing. V, J and clone size reflect that table, while D and trimming were determined from the DNA. The table has about 170,000 clones, around 85% seen once. Enrolment of Seattle patients took place during active infection, and they were followed longitudinally. V gave up 1 base and J gave up 8 bases; unmatched junction bases: 9. The CDR3 runs to 15 residues. Germline values: CDR1 SGHRS, CDR2 YFSETQ.

The V gene is TRBV5-1, the J gene TRBJ2-1; TRBD2 matches 7 bases. The source is a woman aged 55 to 70 with COVID-19, enrolled during active disease. The sample taken for sequencing was peripheral blood. Here the CDR3 reads CASSLLGGVGDEQFF. The DNA for the CDR3 is TGCGCCAGCAGCTTGCTGGGAGGGGTAGGCGATGAGCAGTTCTTC.